A selection of T cell receptor beta chains follows, all from one sample in a study of siplizumab effects on memory and regulatory T cells. Clones were read by immunoSEQ multiplex PCR, and TCRdb kept only the in-frame ones, dropping some. The sample consists of around 100,000 clones, roughly 93% of them appearing once. The sequenced sample was non-Treg CD4+ T cells sorted from blood. These receptors came from a human donor in good health. CDR3s include the opening cysteine and the closing phenylalanine or tryptophan. A D gene is named only where the DNA matches it firmly. Where a row states a size, it is once, few, many or the class of an expanded clone; other rows omit it.

d_call,j_call,clone_size,v_call,cdr3_nt,cdr3_aa
NA,TRBJ2-5,NA,TRBV5-6,TGTGCCAGCAGTCAAAAAGAGACCCAGTACTTC,CASSQKETQYF
NA,TRBJ2-4,once,TRBV6-1,TGTGCCAGCAGTGTCGGCTCGGAGGGGTACATTCAGTACTTC,CASSVGSEGYIQYF
TRBD2,TRBJ2-7,NA,TRBV27,TGTGCCACCCTTAGGGGAGCGGGAGGGGGTCCCTACGAGCAGTACTTC,CATLRGAGGGPYEQYF
NA,TRBJ2-7,once,TRBV28,TGTGCCAGCCTAGGGGGGGCAGGCGGATTAGGATTTTCCTACGAGCAGTACTTC,CASLGGAGGLGFSYEQYF
NA,TRBJ1-1,NA,TRBV30,TGTGCCTGGAGTGTAAATCGGGGCGGAATGAACACTGAAGCTTTCTTT,CAWSVNRGGMNTEAFF
NA,TRBJ1-1,once,TRBV6-5,TGTGCCAGCAGTTATGGCGTGTTAGGATCGGCTTTCTTT,CASSYGVLGSAFF
NA,TRBJ2-7,NA,TRBV11-3,TGTGCCAGCAGCTTAGGACAGTCCTACGAGCAGTACTTC,CASSLGQSYEQYF
NA,TRBJ1-5,NA,TRBV6-5,TGTGCCAGCAGTGTCCGGGAGAATCAGCCCCAGCATTTT,CASSVRENQPQHF
NA,TRBJ2-6,NA,TRBV7-3,TGTGCCAGCAGCTTAACTCCGAGCTCTGGGGCCAACGTCCTGACTTTC,CASSLTPSSGANVLTF
NA,TRBJ1-4,few,TRBV9,TGTGCCAGCAGCGTAGGGGGGAGAAGGAATGAAAAACTGTTTTTT,CASSVGGRRNEKLFF
NA,TRBJ1-5,NA,TRBV19,TGTGCCAGTAGTCCCACTCTAAATCAGCCCCAGCATTTT,CASSPTLNQPQHF
NA,TRBJ1-4,NA,TRBV30,TGTGCCTGGAGTACGGGCCCTGTTAAACTGTTTTTT,CAWSTGPVKLFF
NA,TRBJ1-1,NA,TRBV30,TGTGCCTGGAGTGTACGCTTCCAGGCAGGGGTGAACACTGAAGCTTTCTTT,CAWSVRFQAGVNTEAFF
NA,TRBJ2-3,NA,TRBV10-2,TGCGCCAGCAGTCACGAAACAGATACGCAGTATTTT,CASSHETDTQYF
NA,TRBJ1-3,NA,TRBV7-9,TGTGCCAGCAGCTTAGTTGGAAACACCATATATTTT,CASSLVGNTIYF
NA,TRBJ2-1,few,TRBV18,TGTGCCAGCTCACCAGTTAAAACACACAATGAGCAGTTCTTC,CASSPVKTHNEQFF
TRBD1,TRBJ2-7,NA,TRBV19,TGTGCCAGTAGTATGAAGGGCGCCAGGGACAGGGCCGAGCAGTACTTC,CASSMKGARDRAEQYF
NA,TRBJ2-1,once,TRBV28,TGTGCCAGCAGTTTAAGAGGGATCTATACCAATGAGCAGTTCTTC,CASSLRGIYTNEQFF
NA,TRBJ1-1,NA,TRBV29-1,TGCAGCGTTGAATGGTGGGGGGCAGCTTTCTTT,CSVEWWGAAFF
TRBD1,TRBJ2-1,NA,TRBV11-2,TGTGCCAGCAGCATCAGACAGGGACGATCTTACAATGAGCAGTTCTTC,CASSIRQGRSYNEQFF
NA,TRBJ2-2,few,TRBV7-9,TGTGCCAGCAGCTTGGTCTTAAAGAACACCGGGGAGCTGTTTTTT,CASSLVLKNTGELFF
TRBD2,TRBJ2-7,NA,TRBV7-6,TGTGCCAGCAGCTTAGCTGGAGGCGGGAGCTACGAGCAGTACTTC,CASSLAGGGSYEQYF
NA,TRBJ1-2,NA,TRBV25-1,TGTGCCAGCAGTGAATCTGTTTTTGGGTATGGCTACACCTTC,CASSESVFGYGYTF
TRBD1,TRBJ2-1,NA,TRBV7-9,TGTGCCAGCAGCTTATCCGGGACAGGGGGCGCGGGCAATCAGCAGTTCTTC,CASSLSGTGGAGNQQFF
TRBD1,TRBJ1-5,NA,TRBV5-6,TGTGCCAGCAGTTCGGGACAGGGTAGCAATCAGCCCCAGCATTTT,CASSSGQGSNQPQHF
NA,TRBJ2-7,once,TRBV19,TGTGCCAGTACTCCTGACAGGTTCTCCTACGAGCAGTACTTC,CASTPDRFSYEQYF
NA,TRBJ1-5,few,TRBV7-2,TGTGCCAGCAGCTTAGTCACAGGGCGGCAGCCCCAGCATTTT,CASSLVTGRQPQHF
NA,TRBJ1-1,few,TRBV30,TGTGCCTGGAAGTCCTGGGGAGAAGCTTTCTTT,CAWKSWGEAFF
NA,TRBJ1-3,NA,TRBV28,TGTGCCAGCAGAATCATGGGCTCTGGAAACACCATATATTTT,CASRIMGSGNTIYF
TRBD1,TRBJ2-7,NA,TRBV5-1,TGCGCCAGCAGCTTGGAAGGGGGCAACCCCTACGAGCAGTACTTC,CASSLEGGNPYEQYF
TRBD2,TRBJ2-5,NA,TRBV5-6,TGTGCCAGCAGCTTGAGCGGGAGTAGGGAGACCCAGTACTTC,CASSLSGSRETQYF
NA,TRBJ1-5,NA,TRBV18,TGTGCCAGCTCACCTGCCGGGCATAGCAATCAGCCCCAGCATTTT,CASSPAGHSNQPQHF
NA,TRBJ2-5,NA,TRBV14,TGTGCCAGCAGCCAAGACAGGGCGGGCCAGTACTTC,CASSQDRAGQYF
NA,TRBJ2-5,NA,TRBV5-1,TGCGCCAGCAGCTTTAACTTGGAGGGGGAGACCCAGTACTTC,CASSFNLEGETQYF
TRBD2,TRBJ2-5,NA,TRBV11-3,TGTGCCAGCAGCTTAAAGTTAGCGGGGCTCCAAGAGACCCAGTACTTC,CASSLKLAGLQETQYF
TRBD1,TRBJ2-2,NA,TRBV23-1,TGCGCCAGCAGTCACCGGACAGGGTACACCGGGGAGCTGTTTTTT,CASSHRTGYTGELFF
TRBD2,TRBJ2-7,NA,TRBV7-2,TGTGCCAGCAGCCCCACTAGCGGGGTACCCTACGAGCAGTACTTC,CASSPTSGVPYEQYF
NA,TRBJ1-1,NA,TRBV30,TGTGCCTGGAGTGCATCCCCGAACACTGAAGCTTTCTTT,CAWSASPNTEAFF
NA,TRBJ1-6,NA,TRBV5-1,TGCGCCAGCAGCTTGGGTAGGGTGGATTCACCCCTCCACTTT,CASSLGRVDSPLHF
NA,TRBJ2-5,NA,TRBV21-1,TGTGCCAGCAGCAAAGGGGATGGTTATGATTTGGGTGGCTCCCAAGAGACCCAGTACTTC,CASSKGDGYDLGGSQETQYF
NA,TRBJ1-4,NA,TRBV21-1,TGTGCCAGCAGCAATGGTCAGGCTTCTAATGAAAAACTGTTTTTT,CASSNGQASNEKLFF
NA,TRBJ2-7,NA,TRBV6-1,TGTGCCAGCAGTTACATGGACGAGCAGTACTTC,CASSYMDEQYF
NA,TRBJ1-1,NA,TRBV15,TGTGCCACCAGCAGGAAAAGGGGGAACACTGAAGCTTTCTTT,CATSRKRGNTEAFF
NA,TRBJ2-6,NA,TRBV28,TGTGCCAGCAGTTTGCTTCTCCCTGGGGCCAACGTCCTGACTTTC,CASSLLLPGANVLTF
NA,TRBJ2-7,NA,TRBV6-1,TGTGCCAGCAGTGAACAGGGCTACGAGCAGTACTTC,CASSEQGYEQYF
NA,TRBJ1-1,few,TRBV20-1,TGCAGTGCTAGAGGGAACACTGAAGCTTTCTTT,CSARGNTEAFF